A single sample is the source of the 10 T cell receptor beta chains below, sequenced in a study of blood T cell repertoires in COVID-19. Libraries were prepared by immunoSEQ multiplex PCR; TCRdb keeps only in-frame clonotypes and omits some of them. The sample consists of 300,000 to 350,000 clones, under 95% of them appearing once. The sample comprised peripheral blood. The receptors were gathered from a woman younger than 30 who had recovered from COVID-19.

The V call is TRBV15, the J call TRBJ2-3; 12 bases fit TRBD2. The CDR3 runs 15 residues. Germline V lookup: CDR1 LNHNV, CDR2 YYDKDF (reference sequence). With 5 bases clipped from V and 0 bases from J, the junction kept 0 bases outside the gene matches. The CDR3 DNA is TGTGCCACCAGCGGGACTAGCGGGAGCACAGATACGCAGTATTTT. As protein: CATSGTSGSTDTQYF.

V and J are TRBV4-1 and TRBJ2-3; 11 bases match TRBD2. The CDR3 has 16 amino acids. From germline, CDR1 is MGHRA and CDR2 YSYEKL. J gave up 0 bases and V 1 base, and 0 bases lay outside the gene matches. The CDR3 is CASSQGTSGSTDTQYF. As DNA, the CDR3 is TGCGCCAGCAGCCAAGGGACTAGCGGGAGCACAGATACGCAGTATTTT.

A single count supports this clone. The V gene is TRBV7-2, the J gene TRBJ1-2; D not resolved. The CDR3 extends over 13 amino acids. CDR1 and CDR2 (germline): SGHTA, FQGNSA. V gave up 0 bases and J gave up 1 base, with 3 bases separating them. The CDR3 DNA follows: TGTGCCAGCAGCTTAGCCCTTAACTATGGCTACACCTTC. The encoded protein is CASSLALNYGYTF.

A single count supports this clone. The junction departs from germline at one end; a sequencing error may be responsible. The CDR3 region is CASIYGGVPGLEFGAFF. The CDR3 coding sequence is TGTGCCAGCATTTACGGGGGGGTACCGGGACTGGAGTTTGGAGCTTTCTTT. This chain uses TRBV6-2 or TRBV6-3 with TRBJ1-1, with D tentatively TRBD1 (5 bases). The CDR3 consists of 17 residues. Germline values: CDR1 MNHEY, CDR2 SVGEGT.

Note on this clone: The same CDR3 can be traced to other DNA sequences in this sample. The chain carries TRBV12-3 or TRBV12-4 and TRBJ2-7; TRBD1 is a possible D gene (7 bases). There are 13 residues in the CDR3. V gave up 5 bases and J gave up 7 bases, with 15 bases separating them. CDR3 bases: TGTGCCAGCAGTCTTAAGGGGGCGGGGGAGCAGTACGTC. Translating gives CASSLKGAGEQYV.

This clone was picked up one time. The V gene is TRBV6-2 or TRBV6-3, the J gene TRBJ2-4; 8 bases are shared with TRBD1. Germline V CDR1 and CDR2: MNHEY, SVGEGT. There are 15 residues in the CDR3. The ends lost 6 bases at V and 1 base at J; junction bases unmatched: 5. CDR3 loop: CASSRTGRAKNIQYF. The CDR3 DNA follows: TGTGCCAGCAGCAGGACAGGGAGGGCCAAAAACATTCAGTACTTC.

The rearrangement uses TRBV6-6 and TRBJ2-2, with 8 bases lining up with TRBD1. The V gene's germline CDR1 is MNHNY and CDR2 SVGAGI (reference sequence). This CDR3 comprises 16 residues. Trimming removed 6 bases from V and 1 base from J; junction bases left unmatched: 7. The CDR3 here is CASSLPGTGNTGELFF. The DNA of the CDR3 is TGTGCCAGCAGCCTACCTGGGACAGGGAACACCGGGGAGCTGTTTTTT.

The rearrangement links TRBV7-2 to TRBJ2-3; a weak D match, TRBD1 (5 bases). V was trimmed by 2 bases and J by 6 bases, leaving 9 bases between them. The CDR3 spans 13 residues. Germline-derived CDR1 and CDR2 are SGHTA and FQGNSA. CDR3 nucleotide sequence: TGTGCCAGCAGCTTAAATCAGGGTGATACGCAGTATTTT. Amino acids: CASSLNQGDTQYF. Drawing the rest from reference TRBV7-2 and TRBJ2-3, the complete variable domain is GAGVSQSPSNKVTEKGKDVELRCDPISGHTALYWYRQSLGQGLEFLIYFQGNSAPDKSGLPSDRFSAERTGGSVSTLTIQRTQQEDSAVYLCASSLNQGDTQYFGPGTRLTVL.

The chain combines TRBV15 with TRBJ1-1, with D possibly matching TRBD1 (6 bases). This CDR3 region has 13 residues. Trimming took off 3 bases at V and 4 bases at J, with 9 bases between the two ends. Germline assignment: CDR1 LNHNV and CDR2 YYDKDF (reference sequence). CDR3 bases: TGTGCCACCAGCAGGACAGGCGGCACTGAAGCTTTCTTT. Encoded protein: CATSRTGGTEAFF.

The V gene is TRBV13, the J gene TRBJ2-7; possible D gene TRBD1, 5 bases. V was clipped by 1 base and J by 3 bases, with 7 bases between them. CDR3 length equals 13 residues. Germline CDR1 and CDR2: PRHDT and FYEKMQ (reference sequence). In DNA, the CDR3 is TGTGCCAGCAGCTTAGCAGGGTTCTACGAGCAGTACGTC. Amino acid sequence: CASSLAGFYEQYV.